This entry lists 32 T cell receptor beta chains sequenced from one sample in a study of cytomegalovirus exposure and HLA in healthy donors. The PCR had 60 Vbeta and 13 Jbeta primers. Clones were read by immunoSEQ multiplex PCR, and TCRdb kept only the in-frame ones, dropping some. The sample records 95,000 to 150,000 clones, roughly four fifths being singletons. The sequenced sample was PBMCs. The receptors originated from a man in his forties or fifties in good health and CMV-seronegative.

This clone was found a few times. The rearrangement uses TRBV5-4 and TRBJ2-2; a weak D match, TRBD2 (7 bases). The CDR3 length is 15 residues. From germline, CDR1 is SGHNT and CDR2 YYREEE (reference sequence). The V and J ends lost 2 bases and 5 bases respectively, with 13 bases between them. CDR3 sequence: CASSFGGGDTGELFF. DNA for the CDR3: TGTGCCAGCAGCTTCGGAGGGGGGGATACCGGGGAGCTGTTTTTT.

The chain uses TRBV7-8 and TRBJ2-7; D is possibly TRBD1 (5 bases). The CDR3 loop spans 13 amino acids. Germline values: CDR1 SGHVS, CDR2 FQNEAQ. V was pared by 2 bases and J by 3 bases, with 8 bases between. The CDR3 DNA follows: TGTGCCAGCAGCTTATCCAGGGACTACGAGCAGTACGTC. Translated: CASSLSRDYEQYV.

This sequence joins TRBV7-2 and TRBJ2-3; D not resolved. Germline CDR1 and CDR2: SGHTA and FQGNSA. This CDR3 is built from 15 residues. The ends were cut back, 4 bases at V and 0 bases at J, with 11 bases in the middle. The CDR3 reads CASSSSGFSTDTQYF. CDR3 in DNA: TGTGCCAGCAGCTCTTCCGGGTTTAGCACAGATACGCAGTATTTT.

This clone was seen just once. CDR3 sequence reads: CASSRPGQETQYF. The CDR3 DNA sequence: TGTGCCAGCAGCCGACCAGGGCAAGAGACCCAGTACTTC. This chain links TRBV4-2 with TRBJ2-5, with D possibly TRBD1 on 5 matching bases. The germline CDR1 and CDR2 sequences are LGHNA and YNFKEQ. The CDR3 contains 13 residues. V was pared by 4 bases and J by 2 bases, with 8 bases between.

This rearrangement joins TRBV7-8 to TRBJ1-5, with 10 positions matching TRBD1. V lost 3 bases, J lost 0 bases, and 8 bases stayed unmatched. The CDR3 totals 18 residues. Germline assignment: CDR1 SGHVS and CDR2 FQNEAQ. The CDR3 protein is CASSFGTGDPYSNQPQHF. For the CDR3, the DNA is TGTGCCAGCAGCTTCGGGACAGGGGATCCTTATAGCAATCAGCCCCAGCATTTT.

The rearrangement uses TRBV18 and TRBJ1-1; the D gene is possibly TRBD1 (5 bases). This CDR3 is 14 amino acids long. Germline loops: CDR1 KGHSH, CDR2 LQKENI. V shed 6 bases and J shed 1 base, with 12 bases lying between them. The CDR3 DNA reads TGTGCCAGCTCCCTGGGGCTCCCGAACACTGAAGCTTTCTTT. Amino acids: CASSLGLPNTEAFF.

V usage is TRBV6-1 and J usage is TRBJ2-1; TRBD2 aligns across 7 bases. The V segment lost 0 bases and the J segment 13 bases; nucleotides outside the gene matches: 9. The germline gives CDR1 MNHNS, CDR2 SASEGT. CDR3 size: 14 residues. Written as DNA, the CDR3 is TGTGCCAGCAGTGAAGCCGGACTAGACGATACACAGTTCTTC. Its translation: CASSEAGLDDTQFF.

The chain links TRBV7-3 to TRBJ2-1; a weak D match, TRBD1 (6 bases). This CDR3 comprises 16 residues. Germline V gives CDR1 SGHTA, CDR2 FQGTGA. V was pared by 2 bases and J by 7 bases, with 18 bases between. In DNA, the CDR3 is TGTGCCAGCAGCTTAGGAGCCTACCTTCAGGGGAATGAGCAGTTCTTC. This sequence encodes CASSLGAYLQGNEQFF.

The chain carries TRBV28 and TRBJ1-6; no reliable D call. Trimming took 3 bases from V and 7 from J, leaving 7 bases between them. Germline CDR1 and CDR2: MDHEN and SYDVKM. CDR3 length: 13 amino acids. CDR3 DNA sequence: TGTGCCAGCAGTTTTGACGGGAATTCACCCCTCCACTTT. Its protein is CASSFDGNSPLHF.

CDR3 sequence reads: CASSIGQDTDTQYF. Written as DNA, the CDR3 is TGTGCCAGTAGTATTGGGCAGGACACAGATACGCAGTATTTT. The chain combines TRBV19 with TRBJ2-3; D unresolved. The ends were cut back, 3 bases at V and 2 bases at J, with 9 bases in the middle. This CDR3 has 14 residues. Germline V lookup: CDR1 LNHDA, CDR2 SQIVND (reference sequence).

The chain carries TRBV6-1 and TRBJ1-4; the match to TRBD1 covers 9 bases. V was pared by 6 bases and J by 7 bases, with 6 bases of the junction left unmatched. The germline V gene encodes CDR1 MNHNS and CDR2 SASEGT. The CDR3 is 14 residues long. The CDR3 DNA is TGTGCCAGCAGCCGGACAGGGGAGGGTGAAAAACTGTTTTTT. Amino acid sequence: CASSRTGEGEKLFF.

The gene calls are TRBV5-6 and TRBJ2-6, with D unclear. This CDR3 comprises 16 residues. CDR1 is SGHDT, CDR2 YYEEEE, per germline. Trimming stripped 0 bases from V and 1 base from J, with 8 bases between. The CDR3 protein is CASSLGSTSGANVLTF. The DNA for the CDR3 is TGTGCCAGCAGCTTGGGGTCCACTTCTGGGGCCAACGTCCTGACTTTC. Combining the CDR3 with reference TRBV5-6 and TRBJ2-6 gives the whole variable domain DAGVTQSPTHLIKTRGQQVTLRCSPKSGHDTVSWYQQALGQGPQFIFQYYEEEERQRGNFPDRFSGHQFPNYSSELNVNALLLGDSALYLCASSLGSTSGANVLTFGAGSRLTVL.

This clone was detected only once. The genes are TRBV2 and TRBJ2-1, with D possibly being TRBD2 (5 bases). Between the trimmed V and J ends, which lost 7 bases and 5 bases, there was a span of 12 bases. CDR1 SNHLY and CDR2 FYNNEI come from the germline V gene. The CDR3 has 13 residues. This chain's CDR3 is CASIKAANNEQFF. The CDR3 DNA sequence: TGTGCCAGCATCAAAGCGGCCAACAATGAGCAGTTCTTC.

The CDR3 DNA follows: TGTGCCACCAGCAGAGACGGGTGTGGCTACACCTTC. As protein: CATSRDGCGYTF. The chain links TRBV15 to TRBJ1-2, with no clear D. Per germline, CDR1 LNHNV and CDR2 YYDKDF (reference sequence). The CDR3 is 12 amino acids. Trimming removed 0 bases from V and 7 bases from J, with 6 bases in between.

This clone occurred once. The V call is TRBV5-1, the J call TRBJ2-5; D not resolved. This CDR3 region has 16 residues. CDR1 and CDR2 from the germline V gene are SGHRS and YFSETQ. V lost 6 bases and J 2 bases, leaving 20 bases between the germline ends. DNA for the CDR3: TGCGCCAGCAACACCACCCCCGACCAGGAACAAGAGACCCAGTACTTC. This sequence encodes CASNTTPDQEQETQYF.

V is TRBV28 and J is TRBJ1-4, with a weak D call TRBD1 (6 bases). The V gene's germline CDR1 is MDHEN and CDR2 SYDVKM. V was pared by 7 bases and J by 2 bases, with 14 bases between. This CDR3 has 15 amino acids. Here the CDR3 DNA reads TGTGCCAGCAATTCCCAGGGGCGGACTAATGAAAAACTGTTTTTT. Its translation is CASNSQGRTNEKLFF.

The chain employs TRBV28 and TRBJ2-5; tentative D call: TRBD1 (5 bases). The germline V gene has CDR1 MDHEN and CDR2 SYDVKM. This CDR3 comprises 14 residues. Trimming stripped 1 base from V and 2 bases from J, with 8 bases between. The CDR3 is CASSLSPGQETQYF. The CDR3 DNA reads TGTGCCAGCAGTTTATCCCCAGGGCAAGAGACCCAGTACTTC.

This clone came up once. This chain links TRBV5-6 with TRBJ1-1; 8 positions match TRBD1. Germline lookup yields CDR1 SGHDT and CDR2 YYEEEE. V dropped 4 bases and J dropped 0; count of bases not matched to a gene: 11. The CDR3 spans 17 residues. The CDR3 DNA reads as TGTGCCAGCAGCCCGATACAGGGGGACCTGATGAACACTGAAGCTTTCTTT. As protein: CASSPIQGDLMNTEAFF.

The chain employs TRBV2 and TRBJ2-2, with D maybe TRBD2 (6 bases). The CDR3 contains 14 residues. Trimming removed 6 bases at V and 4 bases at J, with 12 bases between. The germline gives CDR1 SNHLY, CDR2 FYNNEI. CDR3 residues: CASREGVLTGELFF. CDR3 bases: TGTGCCAGCAGGGAGGGAGTACTCACCGGGGAGCTGTTTTTT. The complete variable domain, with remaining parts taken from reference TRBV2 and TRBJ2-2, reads EPEVTQTPSHQVTQMGQEVILRCVPISNHLYFYWYRQILGQKVEFLVSFYNNEISEKSEIFDDQFSVERPDGSNFTLKIRSTKLEDSAMYFCASREGVLTGELFFGEGSRLTVL.

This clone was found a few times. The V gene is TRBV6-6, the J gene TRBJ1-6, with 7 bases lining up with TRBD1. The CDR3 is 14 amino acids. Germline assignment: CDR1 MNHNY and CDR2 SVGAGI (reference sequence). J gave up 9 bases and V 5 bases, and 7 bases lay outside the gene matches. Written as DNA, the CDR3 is TGTGCCAGCAGTCGGGACAGACTAACTTCACCCCTCCACTTT. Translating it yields CASSRDRLTSPLHF.

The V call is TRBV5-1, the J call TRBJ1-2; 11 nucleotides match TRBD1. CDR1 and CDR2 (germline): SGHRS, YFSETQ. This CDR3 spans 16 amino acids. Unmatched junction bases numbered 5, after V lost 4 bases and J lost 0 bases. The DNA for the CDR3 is TGCGCCAGCAGCCCGGAGGGACAGGGGGCTAACTATGGCTACACCTTC. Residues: CASSPEGQGANYGYTF.

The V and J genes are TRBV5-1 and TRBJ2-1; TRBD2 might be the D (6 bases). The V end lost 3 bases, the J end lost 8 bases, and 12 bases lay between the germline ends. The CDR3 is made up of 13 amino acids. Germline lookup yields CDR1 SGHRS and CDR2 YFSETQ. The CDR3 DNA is TGCGCCAGCAGCTCGACTAGTCTGGATGAGCAGTTCTTC. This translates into CASSSTSLDEQFF. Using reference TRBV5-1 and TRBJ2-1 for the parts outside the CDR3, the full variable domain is KAGVTQTPRYLIKTRGQQVTLSCSPISGHRSVSWYQQTPGQGLQFLFEYFSETQRNKGNFPGRFSGRQFSNSRSEMNVSTLELGDSALYLCASSSTSLDEQFFGPGTRLTVL.

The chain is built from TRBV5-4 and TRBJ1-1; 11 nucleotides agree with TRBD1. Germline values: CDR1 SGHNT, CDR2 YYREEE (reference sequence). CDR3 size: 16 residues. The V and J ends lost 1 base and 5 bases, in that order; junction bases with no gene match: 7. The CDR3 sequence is CASSLPPGTGGTEAFF. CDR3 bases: TGTGCCAGCAGCTTGCCCCCCGGGACAGGGGGGACTGAAGCTTTCTTT.

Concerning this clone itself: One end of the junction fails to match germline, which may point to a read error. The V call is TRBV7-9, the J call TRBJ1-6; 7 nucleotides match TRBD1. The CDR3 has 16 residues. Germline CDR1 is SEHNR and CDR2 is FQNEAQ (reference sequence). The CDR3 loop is CASSLGGQSYNSPLRF. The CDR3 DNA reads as TGTGCCAGCAGCTTAGGGGGACAGTCCTATAATTCACCCCTCCGCTTT.

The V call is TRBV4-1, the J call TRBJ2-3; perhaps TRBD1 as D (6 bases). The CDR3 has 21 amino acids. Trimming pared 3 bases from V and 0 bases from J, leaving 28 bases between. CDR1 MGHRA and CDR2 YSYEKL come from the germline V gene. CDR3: CASSQGARPASFEPSTDTQYF. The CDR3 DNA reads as TGCGCCAGCAGCCAGGGGGCCCGACCGGCCTCTTTTGAACCTAGCACAGATACGCAGTATTTT.

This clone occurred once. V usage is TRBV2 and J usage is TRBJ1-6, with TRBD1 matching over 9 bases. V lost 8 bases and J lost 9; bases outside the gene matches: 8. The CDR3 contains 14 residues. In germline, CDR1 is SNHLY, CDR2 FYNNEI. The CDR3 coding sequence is TGTGCCAGCGGGGGCGGGACAGGGACTTCACCCCTCCACTTT. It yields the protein CASGGGTGTSPLHF.

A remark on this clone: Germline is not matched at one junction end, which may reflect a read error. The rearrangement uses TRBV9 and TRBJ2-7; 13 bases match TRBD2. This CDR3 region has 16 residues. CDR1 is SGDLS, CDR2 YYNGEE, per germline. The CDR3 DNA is TGTACCAGCAGCCGTGGGACTAGCGGGGATAGCTACGAGCAGTACTTC. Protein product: CTSSRGTSGDSYEQYF.

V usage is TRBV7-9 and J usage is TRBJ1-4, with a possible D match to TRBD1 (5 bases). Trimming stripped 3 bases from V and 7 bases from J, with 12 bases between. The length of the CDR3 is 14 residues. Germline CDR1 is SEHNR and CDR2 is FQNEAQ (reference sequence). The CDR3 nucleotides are TGTGCCAGCAGCTTCGTGGGGCACGGTGAAAAACTGTTTTTT. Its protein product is CASSFVGHGEKLFF.

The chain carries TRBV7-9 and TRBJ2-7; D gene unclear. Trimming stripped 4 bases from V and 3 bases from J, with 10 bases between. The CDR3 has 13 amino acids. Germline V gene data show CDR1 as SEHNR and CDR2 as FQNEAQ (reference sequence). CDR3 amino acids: CASSSWLDYEQYV. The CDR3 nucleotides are TGTGCCAGCAGCTCATGGCTAGACTACGAGCAGTACGTC.

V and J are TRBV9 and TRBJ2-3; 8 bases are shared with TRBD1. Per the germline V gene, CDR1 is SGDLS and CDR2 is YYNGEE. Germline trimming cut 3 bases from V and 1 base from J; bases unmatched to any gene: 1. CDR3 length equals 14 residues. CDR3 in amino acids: CASSADRGTDTQYF. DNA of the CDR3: TGTGCCAGCAGCGCGGACAGGGGCACAGATACGCAGTATTTT.

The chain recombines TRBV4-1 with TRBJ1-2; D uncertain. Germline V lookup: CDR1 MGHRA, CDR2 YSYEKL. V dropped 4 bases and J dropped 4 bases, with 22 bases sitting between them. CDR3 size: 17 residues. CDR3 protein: CASSPLPTGYSGYGYTF. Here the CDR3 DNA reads TGCGCCAGCAGCCCACTACCGACCGGGTATAGTGGCTATGGCTACACCTTC.

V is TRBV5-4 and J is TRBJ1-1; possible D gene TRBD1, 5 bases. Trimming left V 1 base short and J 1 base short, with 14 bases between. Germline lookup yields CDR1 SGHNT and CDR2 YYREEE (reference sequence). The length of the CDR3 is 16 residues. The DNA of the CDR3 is TGTGCCAGCAGCTTGCCGGCAGGGAAGTGGAACACTGAAGCTTTCTTT. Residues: CASSLPAGKWNTEAFF.